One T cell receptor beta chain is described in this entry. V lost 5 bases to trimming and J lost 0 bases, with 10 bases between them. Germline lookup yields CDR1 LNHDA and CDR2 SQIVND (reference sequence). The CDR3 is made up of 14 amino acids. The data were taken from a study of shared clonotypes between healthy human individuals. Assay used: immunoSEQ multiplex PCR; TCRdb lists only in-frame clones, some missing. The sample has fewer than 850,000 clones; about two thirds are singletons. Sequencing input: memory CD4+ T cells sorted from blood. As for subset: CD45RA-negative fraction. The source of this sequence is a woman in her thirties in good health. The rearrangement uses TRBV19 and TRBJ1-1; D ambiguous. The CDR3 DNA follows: TGTGCCAGTAGTGAGGGCTACATGAACACTGAAGCTTTCTTT. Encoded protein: CASSEGYMNTEAFF.